Listed below are T cell receptor beta chains from one sample, sequenced in a study of response to subunit inactivated influenza vaccine. TCRdb reanalysed the RT-PCR reads using MiXCR and keeps one entry per CDR3 protein. The data show approximately 290,000 distinct CDR3 sequences, 22% seen once. Sequences were derived from PBMCs from blood, sampled less than 22 months after vaccination. The receptors shown here come from a man in his fifties or sixties who received an inactivated influenza vaccine. The CDR3 runs from the conserved cysteine through the conserved F or W. A D gene is named only where the DNA matches it firmly. Some rows mark clone size as missing; the rest say once, few, many or name a class of expanded clone.

>NA|TRBV7-9|TRBJ1-5|many
CASSSSLAVNQPQHF
TGTGCCAGCAGCTCGTCTCTAGCGGTCAATCAGCCCCAGCATTTT
>NA|TRBV5-4|TRBJ1-1|few
CASSSGRENTEAFF
TGTGCCAGCAGCTCAGGACGGGAGAACACTGAAGCTTTCTTT
>NA|TRBV16|TRBJ1-4|few
CASRRSTVSWSEKLFF
TGTGCCAGCAGACGATCGACAGTTTCGTGGTCCGAAAAACTGTTTTTT
>NA|TRBV24-1|TRBJ2-5|few
CATSEHRDPRHQYF
TGTGCCACCAGTGAACACCGGGACCCTCGACACCAGTACTTC
>TRBD2|TRBV4-3|TRBJ2-3|few
CASSQAPYLARGVLRVTQYF
TGCGCCAGCAGCCAAGCGCCCTACTTGGCGCGGGGGGTCCTCCGGGTCACGCAGTATTTT
>NA|TRBV7-8|TRBJ1-2|many
CASSPPGRGNGYTF
TGTGCCAGCAGCCCCCCGGGTAGGGGTAATGGCTACACCTTC
>NA|TRBV5-6|TRBJ1-2|few
CASSLGSAGYTF
TGTGCCAGCAGCTTGGGGTCGGCTGGCTACACCTTC
>NA|TRBV6-1|TRBJ2-3|NA
CASSERRSGRSGDTQYF
TGTGCCAGCAGCGAAAGGAGGTCAGGGCGGTCTGGGGATACGCAGTATTTT
>NA|TRBV5-1|TRBJ2-7|many
CASSLPGTYEQYF
TGCGCCAGCAGCTTGCCCGGAACCTACGAGCAGTACTTC
>TRBD1|TRBV7-2|TRBJ1-3|many
CASSLQGASGNTIYF
TGTGCCAGCAGCTTGCAGGGGGCATCTGGAAACACCATATATTTT
>NA|TRBV20-1|TRBJ1-1|few
CSAKDGTQNTEAFF
TGCAGTGCCAAAGACGGGACGCAGAACACTGAAGCTTTCTTT
>NA|TRBV20-1|TRBJ1-2|few
CSASRGVGDYGYTF
TGCAGTGCTAGCCGAGGGGTCGGTGACTATGGCTACACCTTC
>NA|TRBV7-2|TRBJ2-3|NA
CASSLVGWRDTQYF
TGTGCCAGCAGCTTAGTAGGGTGGAGGGATACGCAGTATTTT